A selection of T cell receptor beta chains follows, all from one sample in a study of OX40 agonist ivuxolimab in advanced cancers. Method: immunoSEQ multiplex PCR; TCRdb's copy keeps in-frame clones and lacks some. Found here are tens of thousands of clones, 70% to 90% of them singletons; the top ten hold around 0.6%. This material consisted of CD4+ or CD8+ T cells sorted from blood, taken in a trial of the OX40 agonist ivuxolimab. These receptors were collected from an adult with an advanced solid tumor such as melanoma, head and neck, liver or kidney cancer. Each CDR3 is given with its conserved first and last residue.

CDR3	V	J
CASRKEGPDTQYF	TRBV6-6	TRBJ2-3
CASSVSGDTEAFF	TRBV9	TRBJ1-1
CASPRAGANVLTF	TRBV18	TRBJ2-6
CASSLGTSGYEQYF	TRBV5-4	TRBJ2-7
CASNGGSYNEQFF	TRBV30	TRBJ2-1
CAISKGGTGQAGELFF	TRBV10-3	TRBJ2-2
CASRNRGSQAFF	TRBV28	TRBJ1-1
CASSWTSGQLYEQYF	TRBV5-1	TRBJ2-7
CASSVESSDTQYF	TRBV9	TRBJ2-3
CASSLYGTGVNEQFF	TRBV28	TRBJ2-1
CASRSRAHVSGANVLTF	TRBV2	TRBJ2-6
CASSHGTTWSGYTF	TRBV11-2	TRBJ1-2
CASSPGQENTEAFF	TRBV7-6	TRBJ1-1
CASSEGVGETQYF	TRBV10-1	TRBJ2-5
CASSSPNPGTTNEKLFF	TRBV28	TRBJ1-4
CASSTPYRDEQYF	TRBV19	TRBJ2-7
CASNYLGDQPQHF	TRBV19	TRBJ1-5
CASSQDQGWAYEQYF	TRBV4-3	TRBJ2-7
CASSYLGEAKNIQYF	TRBV5-6	TRBJ2-4
CASSQIQGSRQFF	TRBV7-2	TRBJ2-1
CASSSPGGVAEAFF	TRBV6-5	TRBJ1-1
CASSLRGTQYF	TRBV6-1	TRBJ2-5
CASSPRTSGPYEQYF	TRBV6-5	-
CASSPRPVGGYGYTF	TRBV19	TRBJ1-2
CASSYSFTDYSYEQYF	TRBV6-6	TRBJ2-7
CASSARQGRGTDTQYF	TRBV5-4	TRBJ2-3
CASSSGPRYNEQFF	TRBV13	TRBJ2-1